This record covers a single TCR beta chain. Its target is not known. This entry belongs to a study of radiotherapy plus CTLA-4 blockade in lung cancer. The wider study: Under 20% of patients responded objectively, and about 33% achieved disease control. Regarding the study as a whole: Expansion of tumor-derived TCR clones was observed in blood after radiotherapy plus ipilimumab.

TCRdb's copy holds only in-frame clones and misses some; the assay was immunoSEQ multiplex PCR. The data contain 55,000 to 65,000 clones, 77% of them singletons. This TCR was sampled from a human donor with non-small cell lung cancer who had a partial response to radiotherapy plus ipilimumab. The source was peripheral blood, collected from a patient treated with radiotherapy plus ipilimumab.

The CDR3 DNA is TGCAGTGCTAACGGGGTGGATGAGCAGTTCTTC. It codes for CSANGVDEQFF. V is TRBV20-1 and J is TRBJ2-1, with D possibly matching TRBD2 (5 bases). CDR1 and CDR2 (germline): DFQATT, SNEGSKA (reference sequence). This CDR3 region has 11 residues. V dropped 4 bases and J dropped 8 bases, with 9 bases sitting between them.